Sequencing of this TCR beta chain was carried out in a study of shared clonotypes between healthy human individuals. Study as a whole: Used for every donor were three CD4 naive, three CD4 memory, two CD8 naive and one CD8 memory plate. Study findings and constraints: Unshared clonotypes carried lower generation probabilities than those common to all four donors.

Here immunoSEQ multiplex PCR was the method, and the copy in TCRdb shows in-frame clones only, minus some. This table has millions of clones, about 95% appearing once. As for this clone: Antigen specificity is unknown.

Germline assignment: CDR1 MNHNS and CDR2 SASEGT. V lost 1 base to trimming and J lost 6 bases, with 17 bases between them. The CDR3 is made up of 16 amino acids. The V call is TRBV6-1, the J call TRBJ2-3; TRBD2 is a possible D gene (5 bases). Input material: naive CD4+ T cells sorted from blood. The subset was: CD45RA+ positively selected. This receptor was obtained from a man aged 18 to 30 in good health. This chain's CDR3 is CASSEVPLGLTDTQYF. The CDR3 DNA is TGTGCCAGCAGTGAAGTTCCCCTAGGACTGACGGATACGCAGTATTTT.